This T cell receptor (beta chain) was documented in a study of blood T cells in healthy people across ages. Study-level background: In model experiments, template switching was able to capture about one barcoded beta molecule for every two T cells that were present.

Study outcomes and limitations: Comparison with aged donors showed that long-lived donors had more naive CD4+ cells and higher diversity. A strong correlation was found between TCR beta diversity and the percentage of naive T cells. The recorded TCR beta diversity per million T cells decreased in a roughly linear manner with age.

Combining a sample-barcoded 5' primer with a J-beta primer mix, a second PCR ran for roughly 6 to 11 cycles. TCRdb reanalysed the 5' RACE reads using MiXCR and keeps one entry per CDR3 protein. The profile covers roughly 1.5 million distinct CDR3 sequences, with about 45% appearing a single time and roughly 3.7% taken by the ten largest. The CDR3 loop spans 15 amino acids. Germline V gene sequence: CDR1 SNHLY, CDR2 FYNNEI. Trimming removed 3 bases from V and 0 bases from J, with 10 bases in between. In this sample, this clonotype turned up many times. Its specificity is not known. The TCR originated in a woman under 30 in good health. V usage is TRBV2 and J usage is TRBJ2-3, with D maybe TRBD2 (5 bases). The sequencing sample was made of blood. This chain's CDR3 is CASSDFGGSTDTQYF. The CDR3 DNA follows: TGTGCCAGCAGTGATTTTGGCGGGAGCACAGATACGCAGTATTTT.